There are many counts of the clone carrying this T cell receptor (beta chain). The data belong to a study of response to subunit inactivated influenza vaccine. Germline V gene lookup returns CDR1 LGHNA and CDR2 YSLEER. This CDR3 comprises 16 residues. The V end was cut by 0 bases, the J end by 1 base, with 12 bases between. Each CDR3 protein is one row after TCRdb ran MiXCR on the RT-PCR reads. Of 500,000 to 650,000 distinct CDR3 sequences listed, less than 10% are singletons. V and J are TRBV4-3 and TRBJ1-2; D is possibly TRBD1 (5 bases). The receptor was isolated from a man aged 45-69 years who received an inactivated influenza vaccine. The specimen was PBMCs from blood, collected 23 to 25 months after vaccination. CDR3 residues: CASSQDSRTYNYGYTF. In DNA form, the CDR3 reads TGCGCCAGCAGCCAAGATAGTCGGACATATAACTATGGCTACACCTTC.